What follows is one T cell receptor (beta chain) and its context. Germline V gives CDR1 LGHDT, CDR2 YNNKEL (reference sequence). The V gene lost 1 base and the J gene lost 6 bases, with 9 bases spanning the gap. The CDR3 covers 13 residues. Seattle patients were enrolled during active infection and followed longitudinally. These data belong to a study of blood T cell repertoires in COVID-19. On the study more broadly: COVID-19 samples collected from the United States, Italy and Spain covered acute and convalescent phases. Sources were T cells, B-cell-depleted T cells, or PBMCs; the material itself was cDNA or gDNA.

Sequencing used immunoSEQ multiplex PCR; TCRdb keeps in-frame clones, though not all of them. The profile shows 130,000 or so clones, 65% to 85% of them singletons. This chain connects TRBV3-1 (or the pseudogene TRBV3-2) to TRBJ1-1, with a possible D match to TRBD1 (5 bases). The source material was peripheral blood. The origin of this receptor is a man aged 25-45 years with COVID-19, enrolled during active disease. The chain's CDR3 is CASSQALGAEAFF. CDR3 nucleotide sequence: TGTGCCAGCAGCCAAGCGCTAGGGGCTGAAGCTTTCTTT.